The 22 T cell receptor beta chains listed next were all sequenced from one sample in a study of untreated major depressive disorder (dated by TCRdb to 2016 to 2018). Libraries came from the immunoSEQ multiplex PCR assay. Entries here come from immuneACCESS through TCRdb and include only in-frame sequences with V and J called. Some clones fail to appear in such tables; in the studies checked, an unresolved V gene covers under half of the shortfall, and the cause of the remainder is unknown. This sample is represented by about 20,000 clones; about 87% of them were singletons. About 4.7% of the sample is taken by the ten largest. Sequences were obtained from CD4+ T cells from PBMCs. The receptors derive from a woman aged 25 to 45 in good health.

Only one count was recorded for this clone. The V gene is TRBV2, the J gene TRBJ2-7; no firm D call. Trimming took 0 bases from V and 3 from J, leaving 15 bases between them. Per the germline V gene, CDR1 is SNHLY and CDR2 is FYNNEI. This CDR3 spans 16 amino acids. CDR3 nucleotides: TGTGCCAGCAGTGAAGCGCTTCTTTATTACCGCTACGAGCAGTACTTC. This codes for CASSEALLYYRYEQYF. The full variable domain, its missing parts supplied by reference TRBV2 and TRBJ2-7, is EPEVTQTPSHQVTQMGQEVILRCVPISNHLYFYWYRQILGQKVEFLVSFYNNEISEKSEIFDDQFSVERPDGSNFTLKIRSTKLEDSAMYFCASSEALLYYRYEQYFGPGTRLTVT.

CDR3: CASSLGAEVTYEQYF. CDR3 coding DNA: TGTGCCAGCAGCTTAGGAGCGGAGGTGACCTACGAGCAGTACTTC. This chain connects TRBV7-9 to TRBJ2-7, with a possible D match to TRBD2 (5 bases). CDR1 and CDR2 from the germline V gene are SEHNR and FQNEAQ (reference sequence). V was pared by 1 base and J by 2 bases, with 12 bases between. The CDR3 consists of 15 residues.

The chain is built from TRBV11-2 and TRBJ2-1, with 15 nucleotides matching TRBD2. This CDR3 comprises 15 residues. The ends lost 6 bases at V and 5 bases at J; junction bases unmatched: 2. Germline-derived CDR1 and CDR2 are SGHAT and FQNNGV. For the CDR3, the DNA is TGTGCCAGCAGTGGGACTAGCGGGGGGAACAATGAGCAGTTCTTC. Translated: CASSGTSGGNNEQFF.

The chain carries TRBV28 and TRBJ1-4; D not certain. Germline values: CDR1 MDHEN, CDR2 SYDVKM. The CDR3 loop spans 15 amino acids. Trimming shortened V by 2 bases and J by 5 bases, and 12 bases separated the two germline ends. CDR3 sequence (DNA): TGTGCCAGCAGTTTAGGATCCCAGCCGAATGAAAAACTGTTTTTT. The encoded protein is CASSLGSQPNEKLFF.

The V and J genes are TRBV2 and TRBJ1-2; the D is unclear. There are 13 residues in the CDR3. Germline lookup yields CDR1 SNHLY and CDR2 FYNNEI. Trimming left V 9 bases short and J 2 bases short, with 13 bases between. The CDR3 bases are TGTGCCAGTGCACCGGGCCTCAACTATGGCTACACCTTC. Its translation: CASAPGLNYGYTF. Combining the CDR3 with reference TRBV2 and TRBJ1-2 gives the whole variable domain EPEVTQTPSHQVTQMGQEVILRCVPISNHLYFYWYRQILGQKVEFLVSFYNNEISEKSEIFDDQFSVERPDGSNFTLKIRSTKLEDSAMYFCASAPGLNYGYTFGSGTRLTVV.

This chain links TRBV27 with TRBJ1-5; TRBD1 aligns across 7 bases. CDR3 length: 14 residues. The V gene end was trimmed by 5 bases and the J gene end by 9 bases; junction bases not matched to a gene: 10. From germline, CDR1 is MNHEY and CDR2 SMNVEV (reference sequence). CDR3 DNA: TGTGCCAGCAGTGGAGGGACAGTAGGCGGGCCCCAGCATTTT. This codes for CASSGGTVGGPQHF.

The chain has TRBV7-2 and TRBJ2-7; 10 positions match TRBD2. Germline CDR1 and CDR2: SGHTA and FQGNSA. The CDR3 is made up of 14 amino acids. Trimming cost V 4 bases and J 3 bases; bases outside gene matches: 3. The CDR3 DNA reads TGTGCCAGCAGCTCCAAGCGGGGGGGCTACGAGCAGTACTTC. Translated: CASSSKRGGYEQYF.

The gene calls are TRBV27 and TRBJ1-5; no firm D call. This CDR3 comprises 14 residues. V shed 6 bases and J shed 0 bases, with 9 bases lying between them. In germline, CDR1 is MNHEY, CDR2 SMNVEV (reference sequence). DNA for the CDR3: TGTGCCAGCAGGGCGGGTTATAGCAATCAGCCCCAGCATTTT. This translates into CASRAGYSNQPQHF.

The rearrangement links TRBV5-6 to TRBJ2-5; 9 bases align to TRBD2. The CDR3 has 16 residues. CDR1 and CDR2 (germline): SGHDT, YYEEEE. V lost 3 bases and J lost 2; bases outside the gene matches: 8. CDR3 DNA sequence: TGTGCCAGCAGCTCCCTGCGGGGGGGGTGGCAAGAGACCCAGTACTTC. Its translation: CASSSLRGGWQETQYF.

The chain joins TRBV30 to TRBJ1-4; D is undetermined. The CDR3 extends over 11 amino acids. The V gene lost 0 bases and the J gene lost 14 bases, with 10 bases spanning the gap. Germline V gene lookup returns CDR1 GTSNPN and CDR2 SVGIG (reference sequence). CDR3: CAWSVRYRLFF. The CDR3 DNA reads as TGTGCCTGGAGTGTAAGATATAGGCTGTTTTTT.

Written as DNA, the CDR3 is TGCGCCAGCAGCCTGACGCGGGGGTCCAGTGGCTACACCTTC. This translates into CASSLTRGSSGYTF. The chain links TRBV5-1 to TRBJ1-2; D perhaps matches TRBD1 (5 bases). The V and J ends lost 4 bases and 7 bases respectively, with 17 bases between them. Germline assignment: CDR1 SGHRS and CDR2 YFSETQ. This CDR3 has 14 amino acids.

The chain recombines TRBV6-6 with TRBJ2-2; D is ambiguous. Per germline, CDR1 MNHNY and CDR2 SVGAGI (reference sequence). Trimming shortened V by 0 bases and J by 1 base, and 6 bases separated the two germline ends. The CDR3 runs to 15 residues. CDR3 in DNA: TGTGCCAGCAGTTACTCGACCGGGAACACCGGGGAGCTGTTTTTT. Its translation is CASSYSTGNTGELFF.

V is TRBV29-1 and J is TRBJ2-3; the D gene is possibly TRBD2 (5 bases). V shed 3 bases and J shed 3 bases, with 16 bases lying between them. Germline loops: CDR1 SQVTM, CDR2 ANQGSEA. CDR3 length: 15 residues. CDR3 residues: CSVEGLDSLTDTQYF. CDR3 in DNA: TGCAGCGTTGAGGGTTTGGACTCCTTGACAGATACGCAGTATTTT.

The CDR3 DNA follows: TGCAGCGGGGGGGACATAGAGACCCAGTACTTC. Protein product: CSGGDIETQYF. The chain uses TRBV29-1 and TRBJ2-5; D may be TRBD1 or TRBD2 (6 bases each). V lost 7 bases to trimming and J lost 4 bases, with 10 bases between them. Germline V gene sequence: CDR1 SQVTM, CDR2 ANQGSEA. This CDR3 is 11 amino acids long.

The chain links TRBV6-4 to TRBJ2-1; TRBD2 aligns across 10 bases. The CDR3 extends over 15 amino acids. Germline CDR1 MRHNA, CDR2 SNTAGT. Trimming took 0 bases from V and 9 from J; bases not matched to a gene: 5. DNA of the CDR3: TGTGCCAGCAGTGACTCCGAGCGGGGGGGTGTTGAGCAGTTCTTC. Its translation: CASSDSERGGVEQFF.

This chain connects TRBV7-3 to TRBJ2-3; tentative D call: TRBD2 (6 bases). Trimming cost V 3 bases and J 0 bases, with 13 bases left between them. CDR3 length: 16 residues. Germline CDR1 and CDR2: SGHTA and FQGTGA. In nucleotides, the CDR3 is TGTGCCAGCAGCTTTCTGGGCGGGACTAGCACAGATACGCAGTATTTT. Amino acid sequence: CASSFLGGTSTDTQYF.

The rearrangement uses TRBV27 and TRBJ2-1; D might be TRBD2 (6 bases). The CDR3 is 15 residues long. The V gene lost 2 bases and the J gene lost 4 bases, with 12 bases spanning the gap. Germline CDR1 reads MNHEY; CDR2 reads SMNVEV (reference sequence). The CDR3, as DNA: TGTGCCAGCAGTTTAACGCTAGCGCCATACAATGAGCAGTTCTTC. Its protein is CASSLTLAPYNEQFF.

The J gene is TRBJ1-5, the V gene TRBV5-1, with D hard to call. The length of the CDR3 is 14 residues. The V gene lost 0 bases and the J gene lost 5 bases, with 9 bases spanning the gap. Per germline, CDR1 SGHRS and CDR2 YFSETQ. The CDR3 bases are TGCGCCAGCAGCTTGGAATCGGCGGATCAGCCCCAGCATTTT. This encodes CASSLESADQPQHF. The complete variable domain, with remaining parts taken from reference TRBV5-1 and TRBJ1-5, reads KAGVTQTPRYLIKTRGQQVTLSCSPISGHRSVSWYQQTPGQGLQFLFEYFSETQRNKGNFPGRFSGRQFSNSRSEMNVSTLELGDSALYLCASSLESADQPQHFGDGTRLSIL.

The rearrangement links TRBV14 to TRBJ2-1, with 9 bases that match TRBD1. Germline CDR1 SGHDN, CDR2 FVKESK. V lost 4 bases and J lost 4; bases outside the gene matches: 8. The CDR3 sequence is 16 residues long. The CDR3, as DNA: TGTGCCAGCAGCCCCCTTGGGACAGGGTTTTACAATGAGCAGTTCTTC. It translates to CASSPLGTGFYNEQFF.

The J gene is TRBJ1-1, the V gene TRBV7-9; maybe TRBD1 (6 bases). Between the trimmed V and J ends, which lost 5 bases and 6 bases, there was a span of 16 bases. CDR3 length: 14 amino acids. The germline V gene encodes CDR1 SEHNR and CDR2 FQNEAQ (reference sequence). The CDR3: CASSVGGARPEAFF. The CDR3 DNA reads TGTGCCAGCAGCGTTGGGGGGGCTCGCCCTGAAGCTTTCTTT.

The chain couples TRBV30 to TRBJ2-5, with 7 nucleotides matching TRBD2. The length of the CDR3 is 14 residues. After removal of 3 bases from V and 5 bases from J, the junction contained 9 bases not matched to a gene. CDR1 GTSNPN and CDR2 SVGIG come from the germline V gene (reference sequence). The CDR3 nucleotides are TGTGCCTGGAGCCTACTATGGGGAGGGGAGACCCAGTACTTC. Translated, it gives CAWSLLWGGETQYF.

The rearrangement links TRBV6-5 to TRBJ2-7; TRBD2 matches 8 bases. The germline gives CDR1 MNHEY, CDR2 SVGAGI. V was pared by 5 bases and J by 2 bases, with 8 bases of the junction left unmatched. The CDR3 totals 15 residues. The CDR3 bases are TGTGCCAGCAGTCATGAGCGGGGGCCCGCCTACGAGCAGTACTTC. It yields the protein CASSHERGPAYEQYF.